The T cell receptor (beta chain) under discussion was sequenced for a study of T cells in Graves' hyperthyroidism and ophthalmopathy. The wider study: Once the initial diagnosis was made, peripheral blood was obtained before any treatment.

A note on this clonotype: Its cognate antigen is unknown.

Study-level points and caveats: Ophthalmopathy, which appeared later, was predicted by the model a median 6.5 months before onset.

RNA transcripts provided the source from which TCR beta CDR3 regions were amplified. First-round RT-PCR of the TCR CDR3 relied on the HTBI primer set. MiXCR was run by TCRdb on the multiplex PCR reads, yielding one entry per CDR3 protein. The table includes 460,000 or so distinct CDR3 sequences, 13% to 15% detected once. No progression to ophthalmopathy during 18 months of follow-up defined stable disease. PBMCs were sourced from roughly 10 ml fresh peripheral blood. The source is a young woman with Graves' hyperthyroidism. Sequencing was carried out using blood.

CDR3 loop: CATLPFGQKMNTEAFF. CDR3 sequence (DNA): TGTGCCACCCTTCCTTTCGGACAGAAAATGAACACTGAAGCTTTCTTT. V and J are TRBV15 and TRBJ1-1; D is possibly TRBD1 (6 bases). Deletions cut 8 bases from V and 0 bases from J, with 19 bases between. CDR1 is LNHNV and CDR2 is YYDKDF in the germline V gene (reference sequence). The CDR3 is 16 amino acids.